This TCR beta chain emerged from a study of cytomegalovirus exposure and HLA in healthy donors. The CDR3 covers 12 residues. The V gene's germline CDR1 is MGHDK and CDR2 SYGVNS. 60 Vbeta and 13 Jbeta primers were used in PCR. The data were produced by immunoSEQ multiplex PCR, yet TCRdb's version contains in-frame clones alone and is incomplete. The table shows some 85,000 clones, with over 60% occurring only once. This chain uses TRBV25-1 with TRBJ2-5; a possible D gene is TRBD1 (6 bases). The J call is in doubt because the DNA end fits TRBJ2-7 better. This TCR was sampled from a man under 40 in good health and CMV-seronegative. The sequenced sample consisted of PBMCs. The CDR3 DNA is TGTGCCAGCAGCCCCCAGGGGTACGAGCAGTACTTC. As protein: CASSPQGYEQYF.